This passage covers 29 T cell receptor beta chains from one sample sequenced in a study of cytomegalovirus exposure and HLA in healthy donors. Both 60 Vbeta primers and 13 Jbeta primers went into the PCR. This table comes from immunoSEQ multiplex PCR, and its TCRdb copy is limited to in-frame clones, with some not included. The sample lists more than 80,000 clones, 60% to 85% occurring once. Material: PBMCs. The origin of the receptors is a male donor in good health and CMV-seropositive.

There are a few counts of this clone. The V call is TRBV7-8, the J call TRBJ2-4, with a weak D call TRBD1 (6 bases). This CDR3 spans 15 amino acids. Trimming stripped 5 bases from V and 7 bases from J, with 18 bases between. The germline gives CDR1 SGHVS, CDR2 FQNEAQ. CDR3 protein: CASSRTGLGMNIQYF. Written as DNA, the CDR3 is TGTGCCAGCAGCCGTACAGGGCTCGGAATGAACATTCAGTACTTC.

Only one count was recorded for this clone. The gene calls are TRBV6-6 and TRBJ2-7; 9 bases fit TRBD1. Germline V gives CDR1 MNHNY, CDR2 SVGAGI (reference sequence). J gave up 2 bases and V 2 bases, and 1 base lay outside the gene matches. The CDR3 covers 14 residues. The CDR3 DNA is TGTGCCAGCAGTTACGGGACAGGGCCCTACGAGCAGTACTTC. It yields the protein CASSYGTGPYEQYF.

This clone was seen only once. The chain combines TRBV11-2 with TRBJ1-1; the match to TRBD1 covers 8 bases. Germline CDR1 is SGHAT and CDR2 is FQNNGV. V lost 6 bases and J lost 7; bases outside the gene matches: 19. CDR3 length: 17 amino acids. The CDR3 here is CASRPTPSSGGGGEAFF. CDR3 sequence (DNA): TGTGCCAGCAGGCCTACCCCGTCATCAGGGGGCGGGGGTGAAGCTTTCTTT.

The V call is TRBV6-6, the J call TRBJ2-3; D call uncertain. CDR1 MNHNY and CDR2 SVGAGI come from the germline V gene (reference sequence). The CDR3 length is 12 residues. Trimming left V 6 bases short and J 2 bases short, with 6 bases between. The CDR3 DNA reads as TGTGCCAGCAGCTCTACCACAGATACGCAGTATTTT. This translates into CASSSTTDTQYF.

The chain carries TRBV6-1 and TRBJ2-7; D perhaps matches TRBD1 (5 bases). The V end lost 4 bases, the J end lost 4 bases, and 11 bases lay between the germline ends. CDR3 length equals 13 residues. The V gene's germline CDR1 is MNHNS and CDR2 SASEGT. The CDR3 sequence: CASSAYRNYEQYF. Here the CDR3 DNA reads TGTGCCAGCAGTGCGTACAGGAATTACGAGCAGTACTTC.

Only a few counts were recorded for this clone. V usage is TRBV7-2 and J usage is TRBJ1-1, with a tentative D call TRBD1 (5 bases). CDR3 size: 15 residues. V gave up 4 bases and J gave up 2 bases, with 14 bases separating them. CDR1 is SGHTA, CDR2 FQGNSA, per germline. CDR3 DNA sequence: TGTGCCAGCAGCTCAGCCTACGGGGGAAACACTGAAGCTTTCTTT. This encodes CASSSAYGGNTEAFF.

The chain links TRBV18 to TRBJ2-3; the D gene is possibly TRBD1 (6 bases). The length of the CDR3 is 15 residues. V lost 2 bases and J lost 2, with 11 bases in between. Germline assignment: CDR1 KGHSH and CDR2 LQKENI. The CDR3 region has the DNA TGTGCCAGCTCACCATTAGGGGGATCCACAGATACGCAGTATTTT. Translation gives CASSPLGGSTDTQYF. Full variable domain (outside the CDR3, taken from reference TRBV18 and TRBJ2-3): NAGVMQNPRHLVRRRGQEARLRCSPMKGHSHVYWYRQLPEEGLKFMVYLQKENIIDESGMPKERFSAEFPKEGPSILRIQQVVRGDSAAYFCASSPLGGSTDTQYFGPGTRLTVL.

In this sample, this clone turned up a few times. The chain carries TRBV5-6 and TRBJ1-5; TRBD1 aligns across 7 bases. The CDR3 runs to 14 residues. Germline loops: CDR1 SGHDT, CDR2 YYEEEE. J lost 7 bases, V lost 1 base, and 5 bases had no gene match. CDR3 region: CASSLRQGAQPQHF. As DNA, the CDR3 is TGTGCCAGCAGCTTGCGACAGGGTGCGCAGCCCCAGCATTTT.

This clone showed up just a few times. CDR3 in amino acids: CSVEDRGLRSTEAFF. In DNA, the CDR3 is TGCAGCGTTGAAGATCGGGGGTTGCGGAGCACTGAAGCTTTCTTT. The chain is built from TRBV29-1 and TRBJ1-1, with a possible D match to TRBD1 (5 bases). Germline V CDR1 and CDR2: SQVTM, ANQGSEA. This CDR3 comprises 15 residues. The V gene lost 0 bases and the J gene lost 4 bases, with 15 bases spanning the gap.

The CDR3 region is CASSSGQGGNTIYF. In nucleotides, the CDR3 is TGTGCCAGCAGCTCGGGACAGGGGGGAAACACCATATATTTT. V gene TRBV7-2 combines with J gene TRBJ1-3; 10 bases line up with TRBD1. The V gene end was trimmed by 4 bases and the J gene end by 4 bases; junction bases not matched to a gene: 1. The CDR3 has 14 amino acids. CDR1 and CDR2 (germline): SGHTA, FQGNSA. The full variable domain, in which reference TRBV7-2 and TRBJ1-3 provide the parts outside the CDR3, is GAGVSQSPSNKVTEKGKDVELRCDPISGHTALYWYRQSLGQGLEFLIYFQGNSAPDKSGLPSDRFSAERTGGSVSTLTIQRTQQEDSAVYLCASSSGQGGNTIYFGEGSWLTVV.

The chain employs TRBV5-1 and TRBJ1-1; 8 nucleotides agree with TRBD1. V dropped 5 bases and J dropped 6; count of bases not matched to a gene: 9. The length of the CDR3 is 14 residues. The germline V gene has CDR1 SGHRS and CDR2 YFSETQ. Here the CDR3 reads CASSSTGTGAEAFF. CDR3 DNA sequence: TGCGCCAGCAGTTCGACAGGGACAGGAGCTGAAGCTTTCTTT.

The genes are TRBV28 and TRBJ1-1; D is perhaps TRBD1 (6 bases). The CDR3 runs to 16 residues. V lost 6 bases, J lost 3 bases, and 20 bases lay in between. CDR1 and CDR2 from the germline V gene are MDHEN and SYDVKM. The CDR3 sequence: CASSRSQGRGDTEAFF. The CDR3 coding sequence is TGTGCCAGCAGCCGCTCCCAGGGGAGGGGTGACACTGAAGCTTTCTTT.

This chain uses TRBV4-1 with TRBJ2-5; 8 bases match TRBD2. The germline gives CDR1 MGHRA, CDR2 YSYEKL. This CDR3 spans 17 amino acids. V lost 0 bases and J lost 5; bases outside the gene matches: 11. The CDR3 region has the DNA TGCGCCAGCAGCCAAGATTTTGGGGCTAGCGGGTGGGAGACCCAGTACTTC. Its translation: CASSQDFGASGWETQYF.

This clone was counted only a few times. The chain has TRBV6-5 and TRBJ1-2; D may be TRBD1 (5 bases). There are 13 residues in the CDR3. CDR1 MNHEY and CDR2 SVGAGI come from the germline V gene. The V end lost 6 bases, the J end lost 14 bases, and 22 bases lay between the germline ends. CDR3 in DNA: TGTGCCAGCAGCACCCCTCCCGGAGGGGCGCCGACCTTC. Its translation is CASSTPPGGAPTF.

DNA of the CDR3: TGTGCCGGAAGACTAGCGGGACTTTCCTACGAGCAGTACTTC. Its translation: CAGRLAGLSYEQYF. The chain employs TRBV2 and TRBJ2-7, with 11 nucleotides matching TRBD2. Germline loops: CDR1 SNHLY, CDR2 FYNNEI. The CDR3 contains 14 residues. Trimming removed 11 bases from V and 1 base from J; junction bases left unmatched: 7.

The sample holds a few counts of this clone. The genes are TRBV29-1 and TRBJ1-4; D gene ambiguous. Between the trimmed V and J ends, which lost 4 bases and 0 bases, there was a span of 9 bases. CDR1 SQVTM and CDR2 ANQGSEA come from the germline V gene. The length of the CDR3 is 14 residues. The CDR3 sequence is CSVVSGATNEKLFF. The CDR3 bases are TGCAGCGTTGTGAGCGGGGCAACTAATGAAAAACTGTTTTTT.

This clone was counted once. The chain recombines TRBV6-6 with TRBJ2-2, with TRBD1 identical over 7 bases. V was clipped by 0 bases and J by 7 bases; unmatched bases: 8. The CDR3 contains 16 residues. Looked up from germline, CDR1 is MNHNY and CDR2 is SVGAGI (reference sequence). Here the CDR3 DNA reads TGTGCCAGCAGTTACTCGGGGACAGCTCAGGGCGGGGAGCTGTTTTTT. Amino acid sequence: CASSYSGTAQGGELFF.

The chain recombines TRBV7-6 with TRBJ2-7, with a tentative D call TRBD1 (6 bases). Deletions cut 0 bases from V and 4 bases from J, with 19 bases between. The CDR3 spans 17 residues. The germline V gene has CDR1 SGHVS and CDR2 FNYEAQ. CDR3 bases: TGTGCCAGCAGCTTAGCGATCGCAAGGACAGACTTTTACGAGCAGTACTTC. Its translation is CASSLAIARTDFYEQYF.

The chain has TRBV5-6 and TRBJ2-3; 9 bases agree with TRBD2. Germline values: CDR1 SGHDT, CDR2 YYEEEE. J was trimmed by 5 bases and V by 1 base; bases with no gene match: 5. CDR3 length equals 15 residues. CDR3: CASSLIAGVGDTQYF. CDR3 sequence (DNA): TGTGCCAGCAGCTTGATAGCGGGAGTGGGAGATACGCAGTATTTT.

The chain employs TRBV19 and TRBJ2-7; D perhaps matches TRBD2 (6 bases). CDR3 length: 13 amino acids. Germline CDR1 is LNHDA and CDR2 is SQIVND (reference sequence). V shed 5 bases and J shed 5 bases, with 13 bases lying between them. DNA for the CDR3: TGTGCCAGTAGTCCGGGACTGCTGAACGAGCAGTACTTC. This codes for CASSPGLLNEQYF.

The rearrangement uses TRBV7-3 and TRBJ2-2, with TRBD2 matching 10 bases. The CDR3 runs 15 residues. J gave up 5 bases and V 2 bases, and 2 bases lay outside the gene matches. Germline values: CDR1 SGHTA, CDR2 FQGTGA. As DNA, the CDR3 is TGTGCCAGCAGCTTACAAGCGGGAGGGACCGGGGAGCTGTTTTTT. It translates to CASSLQAGGTGELFF. Looking up the rest from reference TRBV7-3 and TRBJ2-2 gives the full variable domain: GAGVSQTPSNKVTEKGKYVELRCDPISGHTALYWYRQSLGQGPEFLIYFQGTGAADDSGLPNDRFFAVRPEGSVSTLKIQRTERGDSAVYLCASSLQAGGTGELFFGEGSRLTVL.

The rearrangement links TRBV7-2 to TRBJ1-2; tentatively, D is TRBD1 (5 bases). Trimming pared 5 bases from V and 6 bases from J, leaving 13 bases between. CDR1 and CDR2 from the germline V gene are SGHTA and FQGNSA. This CDR3 has 13 residues. CDR3 region: CASSPQVNDGYTF. The CDR3 bases are TGTGCCAGCAGCCCACAGGTGAACGATGGCTACACCTTC.

The chain couples TRBV5-1 to TRBJ2-3; TRBD2 agrees at 7 bases. The CDR3 is made up of 15 amino acids. Germline V lookup: CDR1 SGHRS, CDR2 YFSETQ. With V trimmed by 1 base and J by 2 bases, 4 bases remained unmatched. The CDR3 DNA follows: TGCGCCAGCAGCTTGACTAGCGTTGACACAGATACGCAGTATTTT. It specifies CASSLTSVDTDTQYF.

This chain connects TRBV6-5 to TRBJ2-5; TRBD2 is a possible D gene (6 bases). Between the trimmed V and J ends, which lost 5 bases and 1 base, there was a span of 14 bases. Germline V CDR1 and CDR2: MNHEY, SVGAGI. The CDR3 extends over 15 amino acids. In nucleotides, the CDR3 is TGTGCCAGCAGTATTAGCGGAATATCCCAAGAGACCCAGTACTTC. Translated: CASSISGISQETQYF.

The chain carries TRBV18 and TRBJ1-5, with 7 nucleotides matching TRBD1. The CDR3 consists of 16 residues. J lost 0 bases, V lost 1 base, and 3 bases had no gene match. From germline, CDR1 is KGHSH and CDR2 LQKENI. This CDR3 is CASSPLGTDSNQPQHF. The CDR3 DNA is TGTGCCAGCTCACCACTGGGGACAGATAGCAATCAGCCCCAGCATTTT. The variable domain in full, completed from reference TRBV18 and TRBJ1-5, reads NAGVMQNPRHLVRRRGQEARLRCSPMKGHSHVYWYRQLPEEGLKFMVYLQKENIIDESGMPKERFSAEFPKEGPSILRIQQVVRGDSAAYFCASSPLGTDSNQPQHFGDGTRLSIL.

This sequence joins TRBV6-1 and TRBJ2-7; 8 bases match TRBD1. The CDR3 runs 13 residues. V lost 6 bases and J lost 7; bases outside the gene matches: 8. Germline CDR1 and CDR2: MNHNS and SASEGT. The CDR3 DNA reads as TGTGCCAGCAGCCGGGGACAGGTGAGGGAGCAGTACTTC. This translates into CASSRGQVREQYF.

The chain has TRBV9 and TRBJ2-5, with D maybe TRBD1 (5 bases). The tail of the sequence fits TRBJ2-7 better, so the J call may be wrong. Per the germline V gene, CDR1 is SGDLS and CDR2 is YYNGEE. The CDR3 spans 15 residues. The CDR3 here is CASSVGDSYSYEQYF. The CDR3 DNA reads TGTGCCAGCAGCGTAGGCGACAGTTACTCCTACGAGCAGTACTTC.

This CDR3 is CASSLGGTVNTGELFF. In DNA, the CDR3 is TGTGCCAGCAGCTTAGGCGGGACAGTGAACACCGGGGAGCTGTTTTTT. The rearrangement joins TRBV7-3 to TRBJ2-2; perhaps TRBD1 as D (7 bases). Germline assignment: CDR1 SGHTA and CDR2 FQGTGA. The CDR3 has 16 amino acids. With 2 bases removed from V and 1 base from J, the gap between germline ends came to 11 bases.

V usage is TRBV5-1 and J usage is TRBJ2-7; unclear D gene. Germline V CDR1 and CDR2: SGHRS, YFSETQ. The length of the CDR3 is 14 residues. V was cut by 0 bases and J by 3 bases, with 10 bases left in between. In DNA, the CDR3 is TGCGCCAGCAGCTTGGCACAGAATAGCTACGAGCAGTACTTC. It specifies CASSLAQNSYEQYF.